This is a list of T cell receptor beta chains from one sample in a study of T-cell memory formation after mild COVID-19. Each CDR3 protein is one row after TCRdb ran MiXCR on the 5' RACE reads. Among about 470,000 distinct CDR3 sequences, around 27% were seen once, and the ten largest hold about 12%. Sequenced: PBMCs or a T cell subset sorted from them (not recorded which). These TCRs come from an adult woman who had mild COVID-19 (a few samples of this study predate the infection). Cell type and time point are not known. Both conserved end residues are part of each CDR3. D genes are given only for firm matches. Clone size is not always given. Where it is, it says once, few, many or a class for expanded clones.

d_call	v_call	clone_size	j_call	cdr3_nt	cdr3_aa
TRBD1	TRBV6-6	few	TRBJ2-7	TGTGCCAGCAGTACCCCGGGACAGGTCCGCGAGCAGTACTTC	CASSTPGQVREQYF
TRBD2	TRBV2	.	TRBJ2-1	TGTGCCAGCAGTGGGACCCTAGCGGAGGCCTACAATGAGCAGTTCTTC	CASSGTLAEAYNEQFF
.	TRBV20-1	.	TRBJ1-3	TGCAGTGCTACTGACCACTCTGGAAACACCATATATTTT	CSATDHSGNTIYF
TRBD1	TRBV5-1	few	TRBJ2-5	TGCGCCAGCAGCTTGGGTTCATACCAAGGGACAGCCGAAGAGACCCAGTACTTC	CASSLGSYQGTAEETQYF
.	TRBV5-6	few	TRBJ2-1	TGTGCCAGCAGCTTGGTAGTAAACTACAATGAGCAGTTCTTC	CASSLVVNYNEQFF
TRBD1	TRBV12-3/TRBV12-4	.	TRBJ2-7	TGTGCCAGCAGTCAATGGGACAGACCCTACGAGCAGTACTTC	CASSQWDRPYEQYF
.	TRBV24-1	once	TRBJ2-2	TGTGCCACCAGTGCAGGGTTCACCGGGGAGCTGTTTTTT	CATSAGFTGELFF
TRBD1	TRBV27	few	TRBJ2-7	TGTGCCAGCAGTCCCTCCCCGGGGACAGGGACCTACGAGCAGTACTTC	CASSPSPGTGTYEQYF
.	TRBV24-1	few	TRBJ2-1	TGTGCCACCAGTGATTTCGGGTCAGGCTCAAATGAGCAGTTCTTC	CATSDFGSGSNEQFF
TRBD2	TRBV15	.	TRBJ2-2	TGTGCCACCAGCAGAGATCCGGGCGGGAGTACTACCGGGGAGCTGTTTTTT	CATSRDPGGSTTGELFF
TRBD2	TRBV30	.	TRBJ2-1	TGTGCCTGGAGTTTGGGACTAGCCCACTACAATGAGCAGTTCTTC	CAWSLGLAHYNEQFF
TRBD2	TRBV4-2	.	TRBJ2-1	TGTGCCAGCAGCCAAGAAGGAGCGGGGCGATACAATGAGCAGTTCTTC	CASSQEGAGRYNEQFF
TRBD2	TRBV10-3	.	TRBJ2-5	TGTGCCATCAGTGAGTCGATGTTTGGCGGGGGAAACCAAGAGACCCAGTACTTC	CAISESMFGGGNQETQYF
TRBD1	TRBV5-1	few	TRBJ1-2	TGCGCCAGCAGTCCCGGGCTACAGGGGGACGGCTACACCTTC	CASSPGLQGDGYTF
TRBD1	TRBV30	.	TRBJ2-2	TGTGCCTGGGGACAGGTCCCGAACACCGGGGAGCTGTTTTTT	CAWGQVPNTGELFF
.	TRBV7-6	few	TRBJ2-1	TGTGCCAGCAGCTCTATGGGGGGGACAAAGTACAATGAGCAGTTCTTC	CASSSMGGTKYNEQFF
.	TRBV27	.	TRBJ2-7	TGTGCCAGCACCGACAGACGGGGGAACTCCTACGAGCAGTACTTC	CASTDRRGNSYEQYF
.	TRBV12-3/TRBV12-4	few	TRBJ1-1	TGTGCCAGCAGTCCCGATTTCCTGGGGACGGCTGAAGCTTTCTTT	CASSPDFLGTAEAFF
.	TRBV19	.	TRBJ1-2	TGTGCCAGTAGTGAGAAGGGGTTGTATGGCTACACCTTC	CASSEKGLYGYTF
.	TRBV5-1	.	TRBJ2-2	TGCGCCAGCAGCTCGCCGGGACGAGAGAACACCGGGGAGCTGTTTTTT	CASSSPGRENTGELFF
TRBD1	TRBV9	few	TRBJ2-7	TGTGCCAGCAGCGTTGTACAGGGGGGCGAGCAGTACTTC	CASSVVQGGEQYF
TRBD1	TRBV4-1	.	TRBJ2-7	TGCGCCAGCAGCCCGATAGGACAGGGGGCCGGCGACGAGCAGTACTTC	CASSPIGQGAGDEQYF
.	TRBV20-1	once	TRBJ1-1	TGCAGTGCCCCCTACGGGGGTAGGACTGAAGCTTTCTTT	CSAPYGGRTEAFF
TRBD1	TRBV7-6	many	TRBJ2-3	TGTGCCAGCAGCCCCCGGACAGGGCCCACAGATACGCAGTATTTT	CASSPRTGPTDTQYF
.	TRBV20-1	few	TRBJ2-5	TGCAGTGCTAGGGGACTAGTAGGGGGCGGAGAGACCCAGTACTTC	CSARGLVGGGETQYF
TRBD1	TRBV12-3/TRBV12-4	.	TRBJ1-5	TGTGCCAGCACCGGGACAGAAAATCAGCCCCAGCATTTT	CASTGTENQPQHF
TRBD2	TRBV20-1	few	TRBJ2-2	TGCAGTGCTAGAGGCCCCAGCGGGAGCGTCACCGGGGAGCTGTTTTTT	CSARGPSGSVTGELFF
.	TRBV27	.	TRBJ2-7	TGTGCCAGCAGTTTAATCGGGTCGGGAATTTACGAGCAGTACTTC	CASSLIGSGIYEQYF
TRBD1	TRBV18	.	TRBJ2-7	TGTGCCAGCTCACCACTGGGACAGGGGCCCTACGAGCAGTACTTC	CASSPLGQGPYEQYF
.	TRBV20-1	once	TRBJ2-7	TGCAGTGCTAGAGAGGCGACGGGGAACGAGCAGTACTTC	CSAREATGNEQYF
.	TRBV6-5	.	TRBJ2-7	TGTGCCAGCACGGGAAGCAGATACGAGCAGTACTTC	CASTGSRYEQYF
TRBD2	TRBV5-4	.	TRBJ2-7	TGTGCCAGCAGCCCGGCGGGGGGCAGCTCCTACGAGCAGTACTTC	CASSPAGGSSYEQYF
.	TRBV5-1	many	TRBJ2-2	TGCGCCAGCAGCTTGGAGTCCACGTCCGGAACCGGGGAGCTGTTTTTT	CASSLESTSGTGELFF
.	TRBV30	few	TRBJ1-5	TGTGCCTGGTCCCCCCACAGCAATCAGCCCCAGCATTTT	CAWSPHSNQPQHF
.	TRBV9	.	TRBJ1-1	TGTGCCAGCAGCGTAGGGACCCTGGACACTGAAGCTTTCTTT	CASSVGTLDTEAFF
TRBD2	TRBV19	.	TRBJ2-1	TGTGCCAGTTTAGGGCTGCGGGAGGGGACTTACAATGAGCAGTTCTTC	CASLGLREGTYNEQFF
TRBD2	TRBV20-1	.	TRBJ2-5	TGCAGTGCTAGAGGGGGAGCGGGGGGGCTCCAAGAGACCCAGTACTTC	CSARGGAGGLQETQYF